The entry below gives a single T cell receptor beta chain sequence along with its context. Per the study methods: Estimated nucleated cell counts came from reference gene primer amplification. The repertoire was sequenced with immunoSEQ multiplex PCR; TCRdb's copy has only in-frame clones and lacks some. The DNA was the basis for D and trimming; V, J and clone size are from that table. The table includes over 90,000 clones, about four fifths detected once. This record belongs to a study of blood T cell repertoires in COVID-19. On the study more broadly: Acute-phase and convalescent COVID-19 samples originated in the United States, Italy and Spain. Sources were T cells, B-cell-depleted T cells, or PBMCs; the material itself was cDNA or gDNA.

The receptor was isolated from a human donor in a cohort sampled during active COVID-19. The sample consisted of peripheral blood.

DNA of the CDR3: TGTGCCAGCAGCCCCATGGCGGCAGATACGCAGTATTTT. Translating it yields CASSPMAADTQYF. The chain is built from TRBV7-2 and TRBJ2-3; D remains unclear. Trimming took off 5 bases at V and 4 bases at J, with 10 bases between the two ends. Per germline, CDR1 SGHTA and CDR2 FQGNSA. The length of the CDR3 is 13 residues.